The 7 T cell receptor beta chains presented below share a single source sample, sequenced in a study of cytomegalovirus exposure and HLA in healthy donors. Primers: 60 Vbeta forward and 13 Jbeta reverse. Produced via immunoSEQ multiplex PCR; TCRdb's table is partial and in-frame only. The sample lists 100,000 to 150,000 clones, 75% to 85% occurring once. Material for sequencing was PBMCs. Every receptor here comes from a man between 25 and 39 years old in good health and CMV-seropositive.

The CDR3 sequence: CAISESQGLGTGELFF. CDR3 coding DNA: TGTGCCATCAGTGAGTCTCAGGGATTGGGCACCGGGGAGCTGTTTTTT. The chain carries TRBV10-3 and TRBJ2-2, with D perhaps matching TRBD1 (5 bases). V was clipped by 0 bases and J by 4 bases, with 12 bases between them. The length of the CDR3 is 16 residues. Germline values: CDR1 ENHRY, CDR2 SYGVKD.

The chain uses TRBV11-3 and TRBJ2-5, with TRBD2 matching 13 bases. Germline V gene lookup returns CDR1 SGHNT and CDR2 YENEEA. V trimming: 5 bases; J trimming: 5 bases; junction bases outside the gene matches: 11. The length of the CDR3 is 17 residues. In DNA, the CDR3 is TGTGCCAGCAGCCCGGGACTAGCGGGACCCCTGGATGAGACCCAGTACTTC. It specifies CASSPGLAGPLDETQYF.

This clone was seen a single time. This rearrangement joins TRBV9 to TRBJ1-5; TRBD1 matches 7 bases. CDR1 is SGDLS, CDR2 YYNGEE, per germline. The ends lost 2 bases at V and 7 bases at J; junction bases unmatched: 9. The length of the CDR3 is 15 residues. CDR3 DNA sequence: TGTGCCAGCAGCGTTACCGGGGGACAGAACCAGCCCCAGCATTTT. Its protein is CASSVTGGQNQPQHF. Complete variable domain (other parts from reference TRBV9 and TRBJ1-5): DSGVTQTPKHLITATGQRVTLRCSPRSGDLSVYWYQQSLDQGLQFLIQYYNGEERAKGNILERFSAQQFPDLHSELNLSSLELGDSALYFCASSVTGGQNQPQHFGDGTRLSIL.

The chain uses TRBV18 and TRBJ1-2, with 7 bases matching TRBD1. Looked up from germline, CDR1 is KGHSH and CDR2 is LQKENI. The CDR3 loop spans 14 amino acids. V was pared by 3 bases and J by 9 bases, with 10 bases of the junction left unmatched. Here the CDR3 DNA reads TGTGCCAGCTCACCTGGGGAACAGGGGACCCGCTACACCTTC. As protein: CASSPGEQGTRYTF.

This chain joins TRBV5-1 and TRBJ1-2, with TRBD1 as a possible D gene (6 bases). This CDR3 has 16 residues. Per germline, CDR1 SGHRS and CDR2 YFSETQ. V was shortened by 4 bases and J by 4 bases, with 20 bases between the two germline ends. CDR3 sequence: CASSRRGGEDLYGYTF. The CDR3 coding sequence is TGCGCCAGCAGCCGTCGGGGGGGCGAGGACCTCTATGGCTACACCTTC. Drawing the rest from reference TRBV5-1 and TRBJ1-2, the complete variable domain is KAGVTQTPRYLIKTRGQQVTLSCSPISGHRSVSWYQQTPGQGLQFLFEYFSETQRNKGNFPGRFSGRQFSNSRSEMNVSTLELGDSALYLCASSRRGGEDLYGYTFGSGTRLTVV.

The chain's CDR3 is CASSLKQAGRDTEAFF. The DNA of the CDR3 is TGTGCCAGCAGCTTGAAACAGGCAGGTAGGGACACTGAAGCTTTCTTT. The chain uses TRBV5-6 and TRBJ1-1; D possibly corresponds to TRBD1 (5 bases). This CDR3 is 16 amino acids long. Germline CDR1 and CDR2: SGHDT and YYEEEE. Trimming removed 1 base at V and 3 bases at J, with 16 bases between. The variable domain in full, completed from reference TRBV5-6 and TRBJ1-1, reads DAGVTQSPTHLIKTRGQQVTLRCSPKSGHDTVSWYQQALGQGPQFIFQYYEEEERQRGNFPDRFSGHQFPNYSSELNVNALLLGDSALYLCASSLKQAGRDTEAFFGQGTRLTVV.

The chain couples TRBV5-1 to TRBJ2-5, with 10 positions matching TRBD2. Per the germline V gene, CDR1 is SGHRS and CDR2 is YFSETQ. After removal of 2 bases from V and 5 bases from J, the junction contained 6 bases not matched to a gene. There are 15 residues in the CDR3. The CDR3 protein is CASSFLAGERETQYF. The CDR3 DNA reads as TGCGCCAGCAGCTTCCTAGCGGGGGAGAGGGAGACCCAGTACTTC.